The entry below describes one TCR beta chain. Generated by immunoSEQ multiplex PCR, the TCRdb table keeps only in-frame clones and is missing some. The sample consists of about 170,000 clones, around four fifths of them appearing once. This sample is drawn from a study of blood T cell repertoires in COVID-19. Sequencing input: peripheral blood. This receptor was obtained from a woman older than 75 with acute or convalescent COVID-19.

The CDR3 region is CASSITGTGLAAFF. DNA for the CDR3: TGTGCCAGTAGTATCACGGGGACAGGCCTCGCGGCTTTCTTT. The V gene is TRBV19, the J gene TRBJ1-1, with TRBD1 identical over 8 bases. Per the germline V gene, CDR1 is LNHDA and CDR2 is SQIVND (reference sequence). The CDR3 contains 14 residues. After removal of 3 bases from V and 11 bases from J, the junction contained 11 bases not matched to a gene.